This T cell receptor (beta chain) is from a study of shared clonotypes between healthy human individuals. The wider study: Aged 18 to 49, the donors were a couple of women and a few men.

In the authors' methods: Owing to the provision of junction-only sequences devoid of quality scores by immunoSEQ, filtering differed. Profiled with immunoSEQ multiplex PCR; TCRdb holds only in-frame clones, not every one. That table gives V, J and clone size, and the DNA gave D and trimming. The table has around 2,100,000 clones, about 95% seen once. Naive CD8 cells lacked CD45RO, underwent positive selection for CCR7 and left out terminally differentiated effector memory CD45RA+ cells. Adult Caucasians living in Nashville, Tennessee made up all of the donors. Trimming shortened V by 1 base and J by 4 bases, and 10 bases separated the two germline ends. Germline CDR1 SGHDN, CDR2 FVKESK. The CDR3 has 15 amino acids.

The source of this sequence is a man aged 18 to 29 in good health. V is TRBV14 and J is TRBJ1-4; unclear D gene. The specimen sequenced was naive CD8+ T cells sorted from blood. The CDR3 DNA reads as TGTGCCAGCAGCCAAGGCGCGGGAAATAATGAAAAACTGTTTTTT. Its protein is CASSQGAGNNEKLFF.